The 7 T cell receptor beta chains below come from one sample, sequenced in a study of breast tumors, draining lymph nodes, adjacent tissues. Axillary draining lymph nodes of breast cancer patients supplied the node samples. TCRdb reprocessed the multiplex PCR reads with MiXCR, giving one entry per CDR3 protein. The table lists approximately 130,000 distinct CDR3 sequences, about a fifth of them singletons. The sequencing input was axillary lymph node tissue. The receptors were sampled from a female donor with breast cancer. Some clones in this sample may be carry-over from other donors' samples.

Of note for this clonotype: The missing conserved phenylalanine or tryptophan at the end of this CDR3 makes a read error likely. The chain links TRBV18 to TRBJ2-7; D is unresolved. Per the germline V gene, CDR1 is KGHSH and CDR2 is LQKENI. The V and J ends lost 3 bases and 4 bases respectively, with 16 bases between them. The length of the CDR3 is 15 residues. CDR3 sequence reads: CASSPDPGVYYEQYL. CDR3 DNA: TGTGCCAGCTCACCTGACCCGGGCGTTTATTACGAGCAGTACCTC.

This clonotype was seen many times. This rearrangement joins TRBV29-1 to TRBJ2-3, with TRBD1 matching over 9 bases. Germline lookup yields CDR1 SQVTM and CDR2 ANQGSEA. After removal of 6 bases from V and 1 base from J, the junction contained 5 bases not matched to a gene. The CDR3 loop spans 14 amino acids. CDR3 sequence: CSVVNRGRTDTQYF. As DNA, the CDR3 is TGCAGCGTAGTAAACAGGGGGCGCACAGATACGCAGTATTTT.

This clonotype appeared many times. The rearrangement uses TRBV4-1 and TRBJ2-1; no firm D call. The CDR3 covers 14 residues. In germline, CDR1 is MGHRA, CDR2 YSYEKL. Trimming removed 4 bases from V and 5 bases from J, with 12 bases in between. The CDR3 sequence: CASSPLASNNEQFF. The CDR3 coding sequence is TGCGCCAGCAGCCCCCTGGCGTCTAACAATGAGCAGTTCTTC.

This clonotype was counted at least ten times. J is TRBJ1-2 and V is TRBV28; 7 nucleotides line up with TRBD1. The CDR3 sequence is 14 residues long. Germline V gene data show CDR1 as MDHEN and CDR2 as SYDVKM. The ends lost 1 base at V and 2 bases at J; junction bases unmatched: 1. DNA of the CDR3: TGTGCCAGCAGTTTATTGGGACAGAACTATGGCTACACCTTC. Protein: CASSLLGQNYGYTF.

This clonotype showed up many times. The chain has TRBV28 and TRBJ2-5, with 7 bases identical to TRBD2. The CDR3 has 15 amino acids. J lost 0 bases, V lost 6 bases, and 7 bases had no gene match. Germline loops: CDR1 MDHEN, CDR2 SYDVKM. The CDR3 nucleotides read TGTGCCAGCAGCCCATGGGGGGGATACCAAGAGACCCAGTACTTC. This sequence encodes CASSPWGGYQETQYF.

In regard to this clonotype: The CDR3 does not close with the conserved phenylalanine or tryptophan, likely indicating a read error. This chain connects TRBV7-7 to TRBJ2-2; D not certain. This CDR3 has 14 amino acids. Germline loops: CDR1 SSHAT, CDR2 FNYEAQ (reference sequence). Trimming left V 5 bases short and J 5 bases short, with 12 bases between. CDR3 coding DNA: TGTGCCAGCAGCCCACGGAGTGAGACCGGGGAGCTGTTTCTT. Translated, it gives CASSPRSETGELFL.

This clonotype was observed many times. This chain joins TRBV6-1 and TRBJ2-1, with 9 bases fitting TRBD2. Germline CDR1 reads MNHNS; CDR2 reads SASEGT. This CDR3 has 13 residues. The trim removed 4 bases at V and 9 bases at J, leaving 4 bases unmatched. The CDR3 DNA reads as TGTGCCAGCAGTGTAAGGCGGGAGGGTGAGCAGTTCTTC. Translation: CASSVRREGEQFF.